This T cell receptor beta chain originates from a study of T cell responses to AZD1222 COVID-19 vaccine. Study-wide results and limits: Females outnumbered males among donors, who were mostly white British; clonal diversity was possibly underestimated. Nearly half of spike-specific TCRs reportedly target variant regions that are unmutated in the B.1.351 and B.1.1.7 variants.

To note about this clone: Its specificity is unknown.

Profiling relied on immunoSEQ multiplex PCR, and the TCRdb table lists in-frame clones only, not all of them. The sample consists of some 100,000 clones, around nine tenths of them appearing once. The CDR3 loop spans 15 amino acids. The germline gives CDR1 MNHEY, CDR2 SVGAGI. With 6 bases clipped from V and 5 bases from J, the junction kept 10 bases outside the gene matches. Material: peripheral blood, obtained on day 0 of AZD1222 vaccination. This TCR was sampled from an adult in good health. This chain connects TRBV6-5 to TRBJ2-1, with 7 nucleotides matching TRBD2. In DNA, the CDR3 is TGTGCCAGCAGATCGGGGGGTAGTGGTGACAATGAGCAGTTCTTC. Translating it yields CASRSGGSGDNEQFF.